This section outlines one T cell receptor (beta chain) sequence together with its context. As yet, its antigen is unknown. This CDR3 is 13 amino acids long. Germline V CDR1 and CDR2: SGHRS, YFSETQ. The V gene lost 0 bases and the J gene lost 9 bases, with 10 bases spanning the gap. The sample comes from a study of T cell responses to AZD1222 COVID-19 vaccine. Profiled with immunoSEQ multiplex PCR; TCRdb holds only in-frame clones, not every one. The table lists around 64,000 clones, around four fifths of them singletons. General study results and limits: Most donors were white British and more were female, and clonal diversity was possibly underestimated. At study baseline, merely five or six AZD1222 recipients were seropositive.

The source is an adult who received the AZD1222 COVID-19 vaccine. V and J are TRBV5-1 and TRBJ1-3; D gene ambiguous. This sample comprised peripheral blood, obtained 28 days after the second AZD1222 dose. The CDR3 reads CASSLEGGSTIYF. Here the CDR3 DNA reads TGCGCCAGCAGCTTGGAGGGTGGTAGCACCATATATTTT.